These 3 T cell receptor beta chains came from one sample sequenced in a study of memory CD4+ T cells and cytomegalovirus serostatus. Some clones are missing from TCRdb's copy, which holds only in-frame ones; the method was immunoSEQ multiplex PCR. The repertoire holds approximately 26,000 clones, with 75% to 85% as singletons. Single viable CD3+CD4+CD8-CD45RO+ cells were sorted as the memory CD4+ T cells. Specimen: memory CD4+ T cells from blood. The receptors derive from an adult in good health and CMV-seronegative.

The gene calls are TRBV23-1 and TRBJ1-2; TRBD1 might be the D (5 bases). TRBV23-1 is annotated as an ORF whose role is uncertain. This CDR3 has 19 residues. The V end lost 0 bases, the J end lost 3 bases, and 23 bases lay between the germline ends. The CDR3 protein is CASSQSVRGTAKLDYGYTF. The CDR3 DNA reads as TGCGCCAGCAGTCAATCGGTAAGGGGAACGGCGAAGTTGGACTATGGCTACACCTTC.

V usage is TRBV7-8 and J usage is TRBJ2-7, with a tentative D call TRBD1 (5 bases). Germline loops: CDR1 SGHVS, CDR2 FQNEAQ. CDR3 length equals 17 residues. The V end lost 5 bases, the J end lost 0 bases, and 20 bases lay between the germline ends. The chain's CDR3 is CASSPEDSAAFSYEQYF. For the CDR3, the DNA is TGTGCCAGCAGCCCTGAAGACAGCGCTGCTTTCTCCTACGAGCAGTACTTC. The full variable domain, with the rest looked up from reference TRBV7-8 and TRBJ2-7, is GAGVSQSPRYKVAKRGQDVALRCDPISGHVSLFWYQQALGQGPEFLTYFQNEAQLDKSGLPSDRFFAERPEGSVSTLKIQRTQQEDSAVYLCASSPEDSAAFSYEQYFGPGTRLTVT.

This clone was seen only a few times. V and J are TRBV5-1 and TRBJ1-1, with a weak D call TRBD1 (6 bases). Trimming stripped 3 bases from V and 1 base from J, with 10 bases between. Germline CDR1 and CDR2: SGHRS and YFSETQ. This CDR3 has 14 amino acids. In nucleotides, the CDR3 is TGCGCCAGCAGCTCAGGACAGCCGAACACTGAAGCTTTCTTT. This codes for CASSSGQPNTEAFF.